Described below is a single T cell receptor beta chain sequence and its context. The data stem from a study of blood T cells in healthy people across ages. With a J-beta primer mix and a sample-barcoded 5' primer, a second PCR ran roughly 7 to 11 cycles. Via MiXCR, TCRdb re-called the 5' RACE reads, giving one row per CDR3 protein. The sample yields roughly 1.5 million distinct CDR3 sequences, approximately 42% seen once. J was trimmed by 0 bases and V by 6 bases; bases with no gene match: 5. This CDR3 contains 15 residues. This TCR came from a young woman in good health. The sample consisted of blood. V gene TRBV12-3 or TRBV12-4 combines with J gene TRBJ2-1; 7 bases are a match to TRBD2. Here the CDR3 DNA reads TGTGCCAGCAGGAGCGGGGCTATCTCCTACAATGAGCAGTTCTTC. This translates into CASRSGAISYNEQFF.